Listed below are T cell receptor beta chains from one sample, sequenced in a study of T-cell memory formation after mild COVID-19. TCRdb reanalysed the 5' RACE reads using MiXCR and keeps one entry per CDR3 protein. The sample holds 300,000 to 350,000 distinct CDR3 sequences, around 13% seen once. Material for sequencing was PBMCs or a T cell subset sorted from them (not recorded which). The receptors were sampled from a man aged 18 to 35 who had mild COVID-19 (a few samples of this study predate the infection). Cell type and time point are not known. The conserved cysteine and the conserved F or W are not part of the CDR3 here.

CDR3	V	length
ASSLLIGTSGKF	TRBV7-2	12
ASSKDRPSTDTQY	TRBV5-1	13
SASPGQGMGEQY	TRBV20-1	12
SVARETANTGELF	TRBV29-1	13
ASSTDLGQY	TRBV6-2/TRBV6-3	9
ASSDAGGNNEQF	TRBV2	12
ASSLPATGTTDTQY	TRBV7-3	14
ASSSQGSQSYEQY	TRBV7-2	13
ASSPPGRSSGNTIY	TRBV18	14
ASSPYDRGGETQY	TRBV7-2	13
ASSRGQRVPPY	TRBV12-3/TRBV12-4	11
ASSPGQGYLTSEAF	TRBV5-1	14
ASSYSRLAGEVEQF	TRBV6-6	14
ASSTPGAGGSTDTQY	TRBV7-9	15
ASSPLEVLDEQY	TRBV18	12
SVDADGDNQPQH	TRBV29-1	12
ASSKSGRGKVSTEAF	TRBV21-1	15
ASSAGEGVQPQH	TRBV9	12
ASRRNKRTGFNQPQH	TRBV28	15
SARDWSITQY	TRBV20-1	10
SAPRAQSRVNEQF	TRBV20-1	13
ASSFGQLNSNTGELF	TRBV7-9	15
ASSEWEGDTQY	TRBV6-1	11
ASSLGSGGSDTQY	TRBV5-1	13
ASSLLSGAGGYT	TRBV5-5	12
ASSPLAGPRIYNEQF	TRBV5-1	15
ASRGTASYNSPLH	TRBV19	13
ASRLAGGLIAKNIQY	TRBV28	15
ASSLLENTGELF	TRBV9	12
ASSPAGDPGDGYT	TRBV18	13
ASSLQPTNTGELF	TRBV5-1	13
ATSGLVNGEQF	TRBV28	11
ASSYSPTQGPYEQY	TRBV6-2/TRBV6-3	14
ASSLKSGGVADTQY	TRBV7-8	14
ASSLASTADEAF	TRBV5-5	12
ASSQDMRGTSTDTQY	TRBV4-1	15
ASSYSGTGAFEQY	TRBV6-5	13
ASSLNPDWGDEQF	TRBV6-2/TRBV6-3	13
ASSFLLAGAYEQY	TRBV11-2	13
ASSFFTSGGAGELF	TRBV27	14
AWIGLSFGYT	TRBV30	10
AWSKSSYNEQF	TRBV30	11
ASTQRGGDEQF	TRBV6-4	11
ASSEGSGPANYGYT	TRBV6-1	14
ASSLTPGFSYEQY	TRBV5-1	13
ASSSPGTGKSTDTQY	TRBV7-9	15
SVDSGGGYEQY	TRBV20-1	11
ASSLQGVGQPQH	TRBV7-2	12
ASRLGRTGSLDNEQF	TRBV6-6	15
ASSSGQESSPLH	TRBV5-1	12
ASSLGPGLNTGELF	TRBV11-2	14
ASSLMWQPQH	TRBV12-3/TRBV12-4	10
ASSFPWERGVDTQY	TRBV7-8	14
ASSLGWSGTGEQY	TRBV7-2	13
ATSRDKQAGAEF	TRBV15	12
ASSLDPSIYEQY	TRBV5-5	12
ASSPTGTGELF	TRBV11-2	11
ASSQMGAEAF	TRBV4-3	10
ASSFEGGTGELF	TRBV7-2	12
ASSATGGHGEKLF	TRBV7-2	13